This T cell receptor (beta chain) comes out of a study of cytomegalovirus exposure and HLA in healthy donors. For the study at large: The study's early data release held roughly 91 million unique TCRs from HLA-typed donors.

CDR3 length: 15 residues. V lost 2 bases to trimming and J lost 5 bases, with 13 bases between them. CDR1 is MNHEY, CDR2 SVGAGI, per germline. A word on this clone: Its antigen is undetermined.

The primer mix had 60 Vbeta and 13 Jbeta primers. Sequencing used immunoSEQ multiplex PCR; TCRdb keeps in-frame clones, though not all of them. The sample carries more than 140,000 clones, roughly 79% recorded once. Findings of the study overall: Further analysis was carried out later, and it showed several of the most significant clusters appearing linked to common viral pathogens.

Input material: PBMCs. This chain uses TRBV6-5 with TRBJ2-1; tentatively, D is TRBD2 (5 bases). This TCR was sampled from a male donor in good health and CMV-seronegative. The DNA of the CDR3 is TGTGCCAGCAGTTACGGCGGGCTGGGTGACAATGAGCAGTTCTTC. Translation gives CASSYGGLGDNEQFF.